This T cell receptor beta chain is from a study of PD-L1 blockade in urothelial cancer. Study-wide context: Patients began atezolizumab, 1,200 mg intravenously every 3 weeks, in about 2014. Findings of the study overall: Below-median TCR clonality that was measured in pretreatment blood predicted better survival. Enhanced expansion of tumor-associated blood clones at 3 weeks characterized durable-benefit patients.

Unmatched junction bases numbered 10, after V lost 10 bases and J lost 7 bases. The CDR3 runs to 12 residues. Per the germline V gene, CDR1 is MDHEN and CDR2 is SYDVKM. This clone was observed a handful of times. Its antigen remains unknown. The protocol was immunoSEQ multiplex PCR, while the TCRdb copy is restricted to in-frame clones and leaves out a portion. The table has around 70,000 clones, around 84% seen once. The rearrangement uses TRBV28 and TRBJ2-7; 7 positions agree with TRBD1. The material sequenced was PBMCs, taken around atezolizumab (anti-PD-L1) treatment. The source is a man between 65 and 85 years old with urothelial cancer. The CDR3 here is CATIRGTGEQYF. The CDR3 bases are TGTGCCACCATCAGGGGGACGGGGGAGCAGTACTTC.